Each of the 16 T cell receptor beta chains below was sequenced from the same sample in a study of OX40 agonist ivuxolimab in advanced cancers. Assay used: immunoSEQ multiplex PCR; TCRdb lists only in-frame clones, some missing. The sample includes 49,000 or so clones, roughly 89% of them seen just once. This specimen consisted of CD4+ or CD8+ T cells sorted from blood, obtained in a trial of the OX40 agonist ivuxolimab. Source of these receptors: an adult with an advanced solid tumor such as melanoma, head and neck, liver or kidney cancer.

The rearrangement links TRBV18 to TRBJ1-1, with a weak D call TRBD1 (6 bases). Trimming removed 3 bases from V and 1 base from J, with 12 bases in between. The CDR3 is 15 amino acids. Germline loops: CDR1 KGHSH, CDR2 LQKENI. The CDR3 nucleotides are TGTGCCAGCTCACCGCCCGGGACACCGAACACTGAAGCTTTCTTT. Encoded protein: CASSPPGTPNTEAFF.

The V and J genes are TRBV6-5 and TRBJ1-2; maybe TRBD1 (6 bases). The germline V gene has CDR1 MNHEY and CDR2 SVGAGI. The V end was cut by 6 bases, the J end by 5 bases, with 19 bases between. The CDR3 consists of 15 residues. The CDR3 spells CASSHRDNLRYGYTF. CDR3 DNA: TGTGCCAGCAGCCACCGGGACAATCTCCGATATGGCTACACCTTC.

This chain uses TRBV18 with TRBJ1-4, with D unresolved. Germline V CDR1 and CDR2: KGHSH, LQKENI. CDR3 length equals 13 residues. The germline V and J ends were trimmed by 5 bases and 4 bases, with 8 bases remaining between them. The CDR3 region has the DNA TGTGCCAGCTCAGAGGGTTTTAATGAAAAACTGTTTTTT. Its protein product is CASSEGFNEKLFF.

This chain connects TRBV7-8 to TRBJ1-1; D not resolved. Between the trimmed V and J ends, which lost 4 bases and 1 base, there was a span of 13 bases. This CDR3 region has 15 residues. In germline, CDR1 is SGHVS, CDR2 FQNEAQ. The CDR3 coding sequence is TGTGCCAGCAGCTCAGGCCGAGTCCGGAACACTGAAGCTTTCTTT. Protein product: CASSSGRVRNTEAFF.

V and J are TRBV6-1 and TRBJ2-7; D may match TRBD1 or TRBD2 (6 bases each). V gave up 0 bases and J gave up 2 bases, with 14 bases separating them. CDR1 and CDR2 from the germline V gene are MNHNS and SASEGT. This CDR3 has 16 amino acids. This CDR3 reads CASSEASGGSPYEQYF. The CDR3 nucleotides read TGTGCCAGCAGTGAAGCCTCCGGGGGCAGTCCCTACGAGCAGTACTTC.

V gene TRBV6-6 combines with J gene TRBJ2-1, with unresolved D. Germline CDR1 and CDR2: MNHNY and SVGAGI (reference sequence). The CDR3 is 15 amino acids. Trimming stripped 7 bases from V and 0 bases from J, with 13 bases between. DNA of the CDR3: TGTGCCAGCATTCCGGACGGTAGCTCCTACAATGAGCAGTTCTTC. Amino acid sequence: CASIPDGSSYNEQFF.

This chain uses TRBV5-1 with TRBJ2-7, with D maybe TRBD2 (6 bases). V lost 1 base and J lost 5, with 13 bases in between. The length of the CDR3 is 14 residues. CDR1 SGHRS and CDR2 YFSETQ come from the germline V gene. The CDR3 region has the DNA TGCGCCAGCAGCTTGCCAGCCACGGGGGACGAGCAGTACTTC. Translated: CASSLPATGDEQYF.

CDR3 loop: CASSLRFGAGRETQYF. CDR3 nucleotides: TGTGCCAGCAGCTTGAGATTTGGAGCGGGGCGAGAGACCCAGTACTTC. The J gene is TRBJ2-5, the V gene TRBV7-8; the match to TRBD2 covers 7 bases. V gave up 3 bases and J gave up 4 bases; unmatched junction bases: 11. Looked up from germline, CDR1 is SGHVS and CDR2 is FQNEAQ. The CDR3 sequence is 16 residues long. Drawing the rest from reference TRBV7-8 and TRBJ2-5, the complete variable domain is GAGVSQSPRYKVAKRGQDVALRCDPISGHVSLFWYQQALGQGPEFLTYFQNEAQLDKSGLPSDRFFAERPEGSVSTLKIQRTQQEDSAVYLCASSLRFGAGRETQYFGPGTRLLVL.

The chain is built from TRBV29-1 and TRBJ1-5, with D tentatively TRBD1 (5 bases). With 7 bases removed from V and 2 bases from J, the gap between germline ends came to 12 bases. The CDR3 is 13 amino acids. Germline V gene lookup returns CDR1 SQVTM and CDR2 ANQGSEA. The CDR3 bases are TGCAGCGCTGGGGGAGTAGGCAATCAGCCCCAGCATTTT. It codes for CSAGGVGNQPQHF.

The V and J genes are TRBV4-1 and TRBJ1-2, with D unresolved. V lost 1 base, J lost 8 bases, and 11 bases lay in between. The CDR3 extends over 13 amino acids. Germline V gene sequence: CDR1 MGHRA, CDR2 YSYEKL. The CDR3 DNA reads TGCGCCAGCAGCCAAGCCCGGAATGACGGCTACACCTTC. Translated, it gives CASSQARNDGYTF.

The J gene is TRBJ1-1, the V gene TRBV5-5, with D possibly matching TRBD1 (5 bases). This CDR3 is 15 amino acids long. The V gene's germline CDR1 is SGHKS and CDR2 YYEKEE (reference sequence). V was trimmed by 0 bases and J by 1 base, leaving 10 bases between them. CDR3 in amino acids: CASSLVDSRNTEAFF. CDR3 coding DNA: TGTGCCAGCAGCTTGGTCGACAGCAGGAACACTGAAGCTTTCTTT.

V usage is TRBV19 and J usage is TRBJ1-4, with 8 bases that match TRBD1. The J segment lost 7 bases and the V segment lost 8 bases, leaving 9 bases of the junction unmatched. The CDR3 consists of 14 residues. Germline V CDR1 and CDR2: LNHDA, SQIVND (reference sequence). This CDR3 reads CASQQGAPSEKLFF. The DNA of the CDR3 is TGTGCCAGTCAGCAGGGGGCGCCCAGTGAAAAACTGTTTTTT.

This clone counts as medium-sized. The chain recombines TRBV7-9 with TRBJ1-4; D unclear. V was shortened by 2 bases and J by 11 bases, with 6 bases between the two germline ends. This CDR3 region has 11 residues. Germline loops: CDR1 SEHNR, CDR2 FQNEAQ (reference sequence). CDR3 DNA sequence: TGTGCCAGCAGCTTAAGGCGGAAACTGTTTTTT. As protein: CASSLRRKLFF.

The chain employs TRBV11-2 and TRBJ2-1, with TRBD2 matching over 11 bases. The CDR3 has 14 residues. Germline V gene lookup returns CDR1 SGHAT and CDR2 FQNNGV. V lost 6 bases to trimming and J lost 9 bases; unmatched junction nucleotides: 7. The CDR3 nucleotides read TGTGCCAGCAGAGTAGCGGGAGGGCCACTTGAGCAGTTCTTC. Its translation: CASRVAGGPLEQFF. The variable domain in full, with the rest retrieved from reference TRBV11-2 and TRBJ2-1, is EAGVAQSPRYKIIEKRQSVAFWCNPISGHATLYWYQQILGQGPKLLIQFQNNGVVDDSQLPKDRFSAERLKGVDSTLKIQPAKLEDSAVYLCASRVAGGPLEQFFGPGTRLTVL.

The gene calls are TRBV27 and TRBJ2-1, with D possibly called TRBD1 or TRBD2 (5 bases each). V was clipped by 3 bases and J by 0 bases, with 15 bases between them. Per germline, CDR1 MNHEY and CDR2 SMNVEV (reference sequence). This CDR3 has 17 amino acids. DNA of the CDR3: TGTGCCAGCAGTTTGGGGACCCGTGCGAGCTCCTACAATGAGCAGTTCTTC. This translates into CASSLGTRASSYNEQFF.

The chain carries TRBV7-8 and TRBJ2-7; D may be TRBD1 (6 bases). Trimming pared 5 bases from V and 2 bases from J, leaving 16 bases between. CDR1 and CDR2 from the germline V gene are SGHVS and FQNEAQ. The CDR3 spans 15 residues. DNA for the CDR3: TGTGCCAGCAGCATCCACCGGGACACCCCCTACGAGCAGTACTTC. Protein sequence: CASSIHRDTPYEQYF.